This record concerns one TCR beta chain sequence. Its antigen is not known. This sample was included in a study of cytomegalovirus exposure and HLA in healthy donors. Study-wide findings and caveats: Among TCR beta chains of equal frequency, HLA-associated ones were more clonally expanded in a later analysis.

Deletions cut 6 bases from V and 3 bases from J, with 6 bases between. Germline V lookup: CDR1 MGHDK, CDR2 SYGVNS. The CDR3 length is 12 residues. The PCR used 60 Vbeta and 13 Jbeta primers. The repertoire was sequenced with immunoSEQ multiplex PCR; TCRdb's copy has only in-frame clones and lacks some. The sample contains roughly 110,000 clones, over 75% of which appear only once. At sampling all donors were nominally healthy, likely with unrecorded immune exposures. Material for sequencing was PBMCs. The receptor was isolated from a man younger than 45 in good health and CMV-seronegative. The rearrangement links TRBV25-1 to TRBJ1-3; no clear D gene. CDR3 sequence (DNA): TGTGCCAGCAGACAAGATGGAAACACCATATATTTT. Amino acid sequence: CASRQDGNTIYF. Complete variable domain (other parts from reference TRBV25-1 and TRBJ1-3): EADIYQTPRYLVIGTGKKITLECSQTMGHDKMYWYQQDPGMELHLIHYSYGVNSTEKGDLSSESTVSRIRTEHFPLTLESARPSHTSQYLCASRQDGNTIYFGEGSWLTVV.